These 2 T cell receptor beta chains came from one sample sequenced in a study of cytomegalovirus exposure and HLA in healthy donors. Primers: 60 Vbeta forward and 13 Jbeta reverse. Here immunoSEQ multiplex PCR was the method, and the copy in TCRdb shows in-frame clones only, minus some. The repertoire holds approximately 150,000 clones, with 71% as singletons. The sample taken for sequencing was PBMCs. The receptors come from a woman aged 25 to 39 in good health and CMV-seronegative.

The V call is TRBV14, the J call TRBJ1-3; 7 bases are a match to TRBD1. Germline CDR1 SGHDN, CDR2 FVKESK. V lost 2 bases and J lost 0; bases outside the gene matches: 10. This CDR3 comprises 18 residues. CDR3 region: CASSQYYLDRSSGNTIYF. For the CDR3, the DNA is TGTGCCAGCAGCCAATATTATCTGGACAGGAGCTCTGGAAACACCATATATTTT.

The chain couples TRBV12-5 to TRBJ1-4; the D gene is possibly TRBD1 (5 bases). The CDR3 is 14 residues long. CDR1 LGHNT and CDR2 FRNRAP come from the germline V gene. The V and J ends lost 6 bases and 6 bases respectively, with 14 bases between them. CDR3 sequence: CASGPGQGDEKLFF. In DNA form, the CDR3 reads TGTGCTAGTGGACCTGGACAAGGAGATGAAAAACTGTTTTTT.